The 28 T cell receptor beta chains reported below all come from one sample, sequenced in a study of shared T cell receptors in the human thymus. The protocol was immunoSEQ multiplex PCR, while the TCRdb copy is restricted to in-frame clones and leaves out a portion. This sample has more than 550,000 clones, with 80% to 90% found just once. These data also formed part of another study, on human thymus T cells.

The sample consisted of thymocytes. The receptor set was obtained from a girl in the first two years of life with a congenital heart defect.

CDR3 in amino acids: CASSSGQGRPETQYF. In nucleotides, the CDR3 is TGTGCCAGCTCTTCTGGACAGGGGAGACCAGAGACCCAGTACTTC. The chain has TRBV6-5 and TRBJ2-5, with 9 bases that match TRBD1. Germline assignment: CDR1 MNHEY and CDR2 SVGAGI. The length of the CDR3 is 15 residues. J was trimmed by 4 bases and V by 8 bases; bases with no gene match: 11.

The V and J genes are TRBV6-1 and TRBJ1-2; unclear D gene. The germline V and J ends were trimmed by 1 base and 8 bases, with 17 bases remaining between them. The germline V gene encodes CDR1 MNHNS and CDR2 SASEGT. The CDR3 contains 15 residues. In DNA form, the CDR3 reads TGTGCCAGCAGTGAAGTTGATCCGGGAGGGAGCGGCTACACCTTC. Residues: CASSEVDPGGSGYTF.

The CDR3 DNA reads TGCAGCGCCCCCAAGGGGTATGAGCAGTTCTTC. Translation gives CSAPKGYEQFF. This sequence joins TRBV29-1 and TRBJ2-1, with D possibly TRBD1 on 5 matching bases. From germline, CDR1 is SQVTM and CDR2 ANQGSEA. V was clipped by 7 bases and J by 8 bases, with 12 bases between them. This CDR3 is built from 11 residues.

CDR3 sequence reads: CASSLSYARQDTGELFF. In DNA, the CDR3 is TGTGCCAGCAGTTTATCCTACGCCCGACAGGACACCGGGGAGCTGTTTTTT. The V gene is TRBV28, the J gene TRBJ2-2, with a weak D call TRBD1 (6 bases). The CDR3 runs 17 residues. Between the trimmed V and J ends, which lost 1 base and 3 bases, there was a span of 15 bases. The germline V gene has CDR1 MDHEN and CDR2 SYDVKM.

The chain employs TRBV6-1 and TRBJ1-1, with D possibly TRBD1 on 6 matching bases. Germline CDR1 is MNHNS and CDR2 is SASEGT. The CDR3 length is 18 residues. Trimming cost V 0 bases and J 1 base, with 18 bases left between them. For the CDR3, the DNA is TGTGCCAGCAGTGAAGCAAAGGGGGGGGCCAGGACGAACACTGAAGCTTTCTTT. Its protein product is CASSEAKGGARTNTEAFF.

For this clone: One end of the junction is discordant with germline, which a read error may explain. Here the CDR3 reads CASSLSSSGGNNGQFF. DNA of the CDR3: TGTGCCAGCAGCTTATCCTCTAGCGGAGGAAACAATGGGCAGTTCTTC. This chain links TRBV11-2 with TRBJ2-1, with 7 bases matching TRBD2. The CDR3 loop spans 16 amino acids. Germline values: CDR1 SGHAT, CDR2 FQNNGV. The whole variable domain, filled in from reference TRBV11-2 and TRBJ2-1, reads EAGVAQSPRYKIIEKRQSVAFWCNPISGHATLYWYQQILGQGPKLLIQFQNNGVVDDSQLPKDRFSAERLKGVDSTLKIQPAKLEDSAVYLCASSLSSSGGNNGQFFGPGTRLTVL.

The V and J genes are TRBV18 and TRBJ2-7; 11 positions match TRBD2. With V trimmed by 3 bases and J by 6 bases, 10 bases remained unmatched. The CDR3 runs to 16 residues. Germline V gene data show CDR1 as KGHSH and CDR2 as LQKENI. CDR3 residues: CASSPRQGLAVGEQYF. The CDR3 DNA sequence: TGTGCCAGCTCACCCCGACAGGGACTAGCGGTCGGCGAGCAGTACTTC. Full variable domain (missing parts from reference TRBV18 and TRBJ2-7): NAGVMQNPRHLVRRRGQEARLRCSPMKGHSHVYWYRQLPEEGLKFMVYLQKENIIDESGMPKERFSAEFPKEGPSILRIQQVVRGDSAAYFCASSPRQGLAVGEQYFGPGTRLTVT.

J is TRBJ2-7 and V is TRBV5-4; 7 positions agree with TRBD1. The CDR3 totals 12 residues. Germline CDR1 and CDR2: SGHNT and YYREEE (reference sequence). Trimming cost V 0 bases and J 9 bases; bases outside gene matches: 3. The CDR3 is CASSLGQGPQYF. CDR3 DNA: TGTGCCAGCAGCTTGGGACAGGGCCCGCAGTACTTC.

The chain uses TRBV9 and TRBJ2-2; TRBD1 matches 9 bases. The CDR3 consists of 16 residues. Germline CDR1 SGDLS, CDR2 YYNGEE. Trimming took 2 bases from V and 3 from J; bases not matched to a gene: 5. The CDR3 bases are TGTGCCAGCAGCGTCCGCGGACAGGGGTACACCGGGGAGCTGTTTTTT. Translation: CASSVRGQGYTGELFF.

On this clone itself: The identical CDR3 is also encoded by other nucleotide sequences in the sample. This chain connects TRBV10-1 to TRBJ1-1, with D maybe TRBD1 (6 bases). V lost 2 bases and J lost 0, with 7 bases in between. The CDR3 length is 14 residues. Germline CDR1 WNHNN, CDR2 SYGVQD (reference sequence). Here the CDR3 reads CASSEGTLNTEAFF. The CDR3 region has the DNA TGCGCCAGCAGTGAGGGGACACTGAACACTGAAGCTTTCTTT.

The chain has TRBV15 and TRBJ1-5; D is undetermined. Per the germline V gene, CDR1 is LNHNV and CDR2 is YYDKDF (reference sequence). The germline V and J ends were trimmed by 5 bases and 0 bases, with 11 bases remaining between them. This CDR3 contains 15 residues. This CDR3 is CATSPPHYSNQPQHF. CDR3 sequence (DNA): TGTGCCACCAGCCCACCGCACTATAGCAATCAGCCCCAGCATTTT.

This chain uses TRBV5-5 with TRBJ2-5; 8 nucleotides agree with TRBD1. The CDR3 contains 16 residues. Germline V gene data show CDR1 as SGHKS and CDR2 as YYEKEE (reference sequence). V lost 4 bases, J lost 5 bases, and 13 bases stayed unmatched. Here the CDR3 reads CASSTRQGTVGETQYF. CDR3 nucleotide sequence: TGTGCCAGCAGCACCCGACAGGGGACGGTCGGCGAGACCCAGTACTTC.

This rearrangement joins TRBV6-1 to TRBJ2-7, with D perhaps matching TRBD1 (5 bases). Germline-derived CDR1 and CDR2 are MNHNS and SASEGT. Trimming shortened V by 2 bases and J by 2 bases, and 7 bases separated the two germline ends. This CDR3 spans 13 amino acids. The CDR3 coding sequence is TGTGCCAGCAGTGAAAAGGGGCCCTACGAGCAGTACTTC. This sequence encodes CASSEKGPYEQYF.

Only one count was recorded for this clone. This chain connects TRBV5-1 to TRBJ2-1; 10 nucleotides line up with TRBD2. J lost 1 base, V lost 4 bases, and 5 bases had no gene match. Per the germline V gene, CDR1 is SGHRS and CDR2 is YFSETQ. The CDR3 is made up of 16 amino acids. Here the CDR3 reads CASSATSGASYNEQFF. The CDR3 DNA reads as TGCGCCAGCAGCGCCACTAGCGGGGCGTCCTACAATGAGCAGTTCTTC.

The chain has TRBV11-2 and TRBJ2-7, with 9 bases fitting TRBD1. The CDR3 runs to 15 residues. Losses at the gene ends were 4 bases for V and 7 bases for J; bases not matched to a gene: 11. CDR1 and CDR2 (germline): SGHAT, FQNNGV. The DNA of the CDR3 is TGTGCCAGCAGCTGGAGCCGGGACAGGGTTCAAGAGCAGTACTTC. Translation: CASSWSRDRVQEQYF.

This rearrangement joins TRBV9 to TRBJ2-7, with D perhaps TRBD2 (5 bases). The ends were cut back, 3 bases at V and 6 bases at J, with 13 bases in the middle. The CDR3 length is 13 residues. Germline loops: CDR1 SGDLS, CDR2 YYNGEE. CDR3 sequence (DNA): TGTGCCAGCAGCGCCGGCGGGCAGTTCGAGCAGTACTTC. It codes for CASSAGGQFEQYF.

The chain links TRBV18 to TRBJ1-5; 9 bases fit TRBD1. CDR1 and CDR2 from the germline V gene are KGHSH and LQKENI. This CDR3 has 15 amino acids. The V gene end was trimmed by 5 bases and the J gene end by 7 bases; junction bases not matched to a gene: 9. The CDR3, as DNA: TGTGCCAGCTCAGGTGTAGGACAGGGGTACCAGCCCCAGCATTTT. Protein: CASSGVGQGYQPQHF.

The chain couples TRBV5-4 to TRBJ1-2; D remains unclear. The length of the CDR3 is 14 residues. V was pared by 0 bases and J by 2 bases, with 8 bases between. Looked up from germline, CDR1 is SGHNT and CDR2 is YYREEE (reference sequence). The CDR3 bases are TGTGCCAGCAGCTTGGATGGTCTAAACTATGGCTACACCTTC. This codes for CASSLDGLNYGYTF.

The chain uses TRBV7-9 and TRBJ1-2; 9 bases fit TRBD1. In germline, CDR1 is SEHNR, CDR2 FQNEAQ (reference sequence). The CDR3 has 16 amino acids. Trimming removed 5 bases from V and 0 bases from J; junction bases left unmatched: 7. CDR3 nucleotides: TGTGCCAGCAGCCCACGGGGGGACAGGGCTAACTATGGCTACACCTTC. This codes for CASSPRGDRANYGYTF.

The chain is built from TRBV6-1 and TRBJ1-5; TRBD1 might be the D (6 bases). Germline V gene lookup returns CDR1 MNHNS and CDR2 SASEGT. Trimming cost V 5 bases and J 3 bases, with 14 bases left between them. The CDR3 is 15 amino acids. The chain's CDR3 is CASSSPGGYNQPQHF. The CDR3 nucleotides are TGTGCCAGCAGTAGCCCGGGGGGCTACAATCAGCCCCAGCATTTT.

The sample holds one count of this clone. The J gene is TRBJ1-1, the V gene TRBV19, with a tentative D call TRBD1 (5 bases). The V and J ends lost 7 bases and 5 bases respectively, with 32 bases between them. Germline V lookup: CDR1 LNHDA, CDR2 SQIVND (reference sequence). This CDR3 contains 19 residues. This chain's CDR3 is CASTTPRTSEYRGGTEAFF. Written as DNA, the CDR3 is TGTGCCAGTACCACCCCCCGGACATCAGAGTATCGGGGGGGTACTGAAGCTTTCTTT.

The chain carries TRBV7-2 and TRBJ2-5, with 7 bases aligning to TRBD1. With V trimmed by 2 bases and J by 4 bases, 10 bases remained unmatched. The CDR3 covers 16 residues. CDR1 SGHTA and CDR2 FQGNSA come from the germline V gene. The CDR3 here is CASSLSGTVAGETQYF. For the CDR3, the DNA is TGTGCCAGCAGCTTATCCGGGACAGTAGCAGGAGAGACCCAGTACTTC.

This clone was observed a single time. The rearrangement uses TRBV29-1 and TRBJ1-2; 9 nucleotides line up with TRBD1. The CDR3 is 15 residues long. J was trimmed by 4 bases and V by 5 bases; bases with no gene match: 11. The germline V gene has CDR1 SQVTM and CDR2 ANQGSEA. The chain's CDR3 is CSVRPDRGASYGYTF. The DNA of the CDR3 is TGCAGCGTTCGGCCCGACAGGGGGGCTAGCTATGGCTACACCTTC.

The V and J genes are TRBV6-5 and TRBJ2-7; D is perhaps TRBD1 (6 bases). V lost 5 bases to trimming and J lost 9 bases, with 20 bases between them. CDR3 size: 14 residues. Germline CDR1 is MNHEY and CDR2 is SVGAGI. The CDR3 DNA reads TGTGCCAGCAGTGAGTGTAGTTCCGGGACACGGCAGTACTTC. Protein sequence: CASSECSSGTRQYF.

The chain couples TRBV5-6 to TRBJ2-3, with 8 bases identical to TRBD2. The germline CDR1 and CDR2 sequences are SGHDT and YYEEEE. The CDR3 has 16 amino acids. V was clipped by 2 bases and J by 5 bases; unmatched bases: 10. Here the CDR3 reads CASSFDRLALVDTQYF. The CDR3 DNA is TGTGCCAGCAGCTTCGACCGACTAGCGCTAGTAGATACGCAGTATTTT.

This sequence joins TRBV27 and TRBJ2-6; D is possibly TRBD1 (5 bases). The CDR3 sequence is 18 residues long. Germline loops: CDR1 MNHEY, CDR2 SMNVEV (reference sequence). Trimming took 5 bases from V and 2 from J, leaving 19 bases between them. The CDR3 DNA sequence: TGTGCCAGCAGTCGCGGACCCAGGGTGAGCGCTGGGGCCAACGTCCTGACTTTC. This codes for CASSRGPRVSAGANVLTF.

The CDR3 DNA sequence: TGTGCCAGCACCCCCGGACAGGGGGGCCCCCAAGAGACCCAGTACTTC. Amino acid sequence: CASTPGQGGPQETQYF. The chain employs TRBV28 and TRBJ2-5, with 10 bases identical to TRBD1. The V gene end was trimmed by 7 bases and the J gene end by 1 base; junction bases not matched to a gene: 9. The CDR3 runs to 16 residues. CDR1 is MDHEN, CDR2 SYDVKM, per germline. Drawing the rest from reference TRBV28 and TRBJ2-5, the complete variable domain is DVKVTQSSRYLVKRTGEKVFLECVQDMDHENMFWYRQDPGLGLRLIYFSYDVKMKEKGDIPEGYSVSREKKERFSLILESASTNQTSMYLCASTPGQGGPQETQYFGPGTRLLVL.

J is TRBJ2-7 and V is TRBV6-1; 10 bases map to TRBD1. The germline CDR1 and CDR2 sequences are MNHNS and SASEGT. This CDR3 comprises 14 residues. V dropped 4 bases and J dropped 3; count of bases not matched to a gene: 3. The CDR3 coding sequence is TGTGCCAGCAGTGTAGGGACAGGGGACTACGAGCAGTACTTC. It codes for CASSVGTGDYEQYF.